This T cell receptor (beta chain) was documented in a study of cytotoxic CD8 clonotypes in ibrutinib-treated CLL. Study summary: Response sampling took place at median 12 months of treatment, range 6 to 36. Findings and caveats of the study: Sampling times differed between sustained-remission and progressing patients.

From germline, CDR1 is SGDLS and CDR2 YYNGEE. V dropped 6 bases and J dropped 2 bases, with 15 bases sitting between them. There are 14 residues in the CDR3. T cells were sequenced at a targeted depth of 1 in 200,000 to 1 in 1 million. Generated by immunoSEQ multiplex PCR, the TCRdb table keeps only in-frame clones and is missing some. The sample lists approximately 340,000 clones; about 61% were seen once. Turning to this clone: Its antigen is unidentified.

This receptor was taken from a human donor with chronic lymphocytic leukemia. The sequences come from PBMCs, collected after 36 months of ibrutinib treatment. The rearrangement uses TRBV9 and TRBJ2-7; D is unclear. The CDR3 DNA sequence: TGTGCCAGCAAGCCAGGCGATGGTCCCTACGAGCAGTACTTC. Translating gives CASKPGDGPYEQYF. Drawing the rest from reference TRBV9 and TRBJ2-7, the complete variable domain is DSGVTQTPKHLITATGQRVTLRCSPRSGDLSVYWYQQSLDQGLQFLIQYYNGEERAKGNILERFSAQQFPDLHSELNLSSLELGDSALYFCASKPGDGPYEQYFGPGTRLTVT.